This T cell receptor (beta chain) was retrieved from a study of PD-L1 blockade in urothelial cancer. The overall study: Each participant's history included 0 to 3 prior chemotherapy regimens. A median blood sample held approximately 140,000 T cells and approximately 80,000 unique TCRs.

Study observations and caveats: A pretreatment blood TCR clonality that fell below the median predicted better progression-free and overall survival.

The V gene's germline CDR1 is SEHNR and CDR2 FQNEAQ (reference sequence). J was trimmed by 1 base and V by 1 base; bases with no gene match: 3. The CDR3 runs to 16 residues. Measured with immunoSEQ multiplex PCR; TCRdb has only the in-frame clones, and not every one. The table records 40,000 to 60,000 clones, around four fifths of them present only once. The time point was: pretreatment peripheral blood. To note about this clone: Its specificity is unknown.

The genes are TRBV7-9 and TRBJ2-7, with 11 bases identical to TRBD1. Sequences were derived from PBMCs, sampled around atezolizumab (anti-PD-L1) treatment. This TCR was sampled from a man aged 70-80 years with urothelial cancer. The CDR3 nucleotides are TGTGCCAGCAGCTTAGTAGGACAGGGGGCTTCCTACGAGCAGTACTTC. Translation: CASSLVGQGASYEQYF. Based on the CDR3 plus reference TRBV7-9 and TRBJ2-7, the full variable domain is DTGVSQNPRHKITKRGQNVTFRCDPISEHNRLYWYRQTLGQGPEFLTYFQNEAQLEKSRLLSDRFSAERPKGSFSTLEIQRTEQGDSAMYLCASSLVGQGASYEQYFGPGTRLTVT.